What follows are 27 T cell receptor beta chains derived from one specimen sequenced in a study of cytomegalovirus exposure and HLA in healthy donors. Both 60 Vbeta primers and 13 Jbeta primers went into the PCR. Data came from immunoSEQ multiplex PCR; TCRdb stores just in-frame clones and leaves some out. The sample shows almost 200,000 clones, 70% to 80% of them seen only once. What was sequenced was PBMCs. Source of these receptors: a male donor in good health and CMV-seropositive.

This chain connects TRBV9 to TRBJ2-1; 8 nucleotides line up with TRBD2. This CDR3 is 14 amino acids long. The germline gives CDR1 SGDLS, CDR2 YYNGEE. V shed 1 base, J shed 3 bases, and the junction held 0 bases outside the gene matches. The CDR3 here is CASSVTSGYNEQFF. CDR3 nucleotide sequence: TGTGCCAGCAGCGTAACTAGCGGCTACAATGAGCAGTTCTTC.

This CDR3 is CASSVGVEPFQTQYF. The CDR3 DNA follows: TGTGCCAGCAGCGTAGGAGTGGAGCCTTTCCAGACCCAGTACTTC. This chain joins TRBV9 and TRBJ2-5; no clear D gene. The germline V and J ends were trimmed by 0 bases and 6 bases, with 15 bases remaining between them. Per the germline V gene, CDR1 is SGDLS and CDR2 is YYNGEE. The CDR3 loop spans 15 amino acids.

The V and J genes are TRBV6-6 and TRBJ2-7, with 12 bases matching TRBD2. V was pared by 8 bases and J by 5 bases, with 10 bases of the junction left unmatched. Germline V lookup: CDR1 MNHNY, CDR2 SVGAGI (reference sequence). There are 15 residues in the CDR3. Here the CDR3 DNA reads TGTGCCAGCGTGGGAACTAGCGGGGGGTTAGACGAGCAGTACTTC. Translation gives CASVGTSGGLDEQYF.

This clone was seen only a few times. This chain uses TRBV19 with TRBJ2-2, with D tentatively TRBD1 (6 bases). The germline V and J ends were trimmed by 6 bases and 11 bases, with 16 bases remaining between them. This CDR3 is 13 amino acids long. The germline V gene encodes CDR1 LNHDA and CDR2 SQIVND (reference sequence). The CDR3 loop reads CASRTNRAIELFF. The CDR3 DNA reads TGTGCCAGTAGAACAAACAGGGCCATCGAGCTGTTTTTT.

The rearrangement links TRBV7-2 to TRBJ1-2; D might be TRBD1 (6 bases). The CDR3 runs 17 residues. The V and J ends lost 0 bases and 2 bases respectively, with 16 bases between them. CDR1 is SGHTA, CDR2 FQGNSA, per germline. The CDR3 loop is CASSLAGAPRQNYGYTF. The CDR3 nucleotides read TGTGCCAGCAGCTTAGCGGGGGCTCCCCGGCAGAACTATGGCTACACCTTC.

This clone was seen once. The CDR3 nucleotides read TGTGCCAGCAGTGAATGCCCCCCAGGGGGCGCCTATGGCTACACCTTC. Translation: CASSECPPGGAYGYTF. The chain recombines TRBV25-1 with TRBJ1-2; TRBD1 matches 8 bases. Trimming cost V 1 base and J 4 bases; bases outside gene matches: 8. CDR1 is MGHDK, CDR2 SYGVNS, per germline. The length of the CDR3 is 16 residues.

This chain links TRBV7-9 with TRBJ2-7; no reliable D call. Germline CDR1 reads SEHNR; CDR2 reads FQNEAQ (reference sequence). V lost 5 bases to trimming and J lost 5 bases, with 19 bases between them. There are 15 residues in the CDR3. The CDR3, as DNA: TGTGCCAGCAGCCCCCGTTATCTCGGTGTCCACGAGCAGTACTTC. The encoded protein is CASSPRYLGVHEQYF.

As for this clone: The junction and the germline gene differ at one end; a read error may be behind it. The gene calls are TRBV7-9 and TRBJ1-6; 7 nucleotides match TRBD1. The CDR3 spans 17 residues. From germline, CDR1 is SEHNR and CDR2 FQNEAQ (reference sequence). This chain's CDR3 is CASSSSLGQNYNSPLHF. The DNA for the CDR3 is TGTGCCAGCAGCTCCTCCTTGGGACAGAACTATAATTCACCCCTTCACTTT.

J is TRBJ1-2 and V is TRBV7-9; 8 bases line up with TRBD1. CDR1 is SEHNR and CDR2 is FQNEAQ in the germline V gene (reference sequence). J was trimmed by 6 bases and V by 2 bases; bases with no gene match: 5. This CDR3 region has 14 residues. CDR3 bases: TGTGCCAGCAGCTTATTAGCGACAGGGGATGGCTACACCTTC. It is translated as CASSLLATGDGYTF. Full variable domain (remainder filled in from reference TRBV7-9 and TRBJ1-2): DTGVSQNPRHKITKRGQNVTFRCDPISEHNRLYWYRQTLGQGPEFLTYFQNEAQLEKSRLLSDRFSAERPKGSFSTLEIQRTEQGDSAMYLCASSLLATGDGYTFGSGTRLTVV.

The chain joins TRBV7-9 to TRBJ2-5; 8 nucleotides agree with TRBD1. Germline loops: CDR1 SEHNR, CDR2 FQNEAQ (reference sequence). V shed 1 base, J shed 3 bases, and the junction held 4 bases outside the gene matches. This CDR3 spans 15 amino acids. Here the CDR3 reads CASSLGDRQKETQYF. CDR3 nucleotide sequence: TGTGCCAGCAGCTTAGGGGACAGGCAAAAAGAGACCCAGTACTTC. The full variable domain, rest sourced from reference TRBV7-9 and TRBJ2-5, is DTGVSQNPRHKITKRGQNVTFRCDPISEHNRLYWYRQTLGQGPEFLTYFQNEAQLEKSRLLSDRFSAERPKGSFSTLEIQRTEQGDSAMYLCASSLGDRQKETQYFGPGTRLLVL.

This clone was counted between two and nine times. The rearrangement links TRBV5-4 to TRBJ1-2; no reliable D call. V was pared by 4 bases and J by 4 bases, with 11 bases between. Per germline, CDR1 SGHNT and CDR2 YYREEE (reference sequence). The length of the CDR3 is 13 residues. CDR3 loop: CASSDTPSYGYTF. The CDR3 nucleotides read TGTGCCAGCAGCGATACACCTTCCTATGGCTACACCTTC.

The chain uses TRBV2 and TRBJ1-1; D is ambiguous. Trimming left V 8 bases short and J 3 bases short, with 13 bases between. This CDR3 is 13 amino acids long. In germline, CDR1 is SNHLY, CDR2 FYNNEI. The CDR3 loop reads CASRLGSYTEAFF. The CDR3 DNA follows: TGTGCCAGCCGTCTAGGCTCGTACACTGAAGCTTTCTTT. The complete variable domain, with remaining parts taken from reference TRBV2 and TRBJ1-1, reads EPEVTQTPSHQVTQMGQEVILRCVPISNHLYFYWYRQILGQKVEFLVSFYNNEISEKSEIFDDQFSVERPDGSNFTLKIRSTKLEDSAMYFCASRLGSYTEAFFGQGTRLTVV.

The chain combines TRBV7-3 with TRBJ2-7, with D perhaps matching TRBD1 (5 bases). Germline CDR1 is SGHTA and CDR2 is FQGTGA. CDR3 length equals 17 residues. Deletions cut 3 bases from V and 5 bases from J, with 23 bases between. The CDR3 spells CASSFGPVWGRADEQYF. CDR3 in DNA: TGTGCCAGCAGCTTCGGACCCGTTTGGGGCAGGGCGGACGAGCAGTACTTC.

There are a few counts of this clone. The V gene is TRBV5-4, the J gene TRBJ2-5; tentative D call: TRBD1 (5 bases). CDR3 length: 14 amino acids. Between the trimmed V and J ends, which lost 4 bases and 4 bases, there was a span of 14 bases. Germline values: CDR1 SGHNT, CDR2 YYREEE (reference sequence). The CDR3 spells CASSPREGRETQYF. The DNA for the CDR3 is TGTGCCAGCAGCCCCAGGGAAGGTCGAGAGACCCAGTACTTC.

This sequence joins TRBV6-1 and TRBJ2-7; no clear D gene. V lost 3 bases and J 6 bases, leaving 6 bases between the germline ends. The CDR3 is 11 residues long. Germline values: CDR1 MNHNS, CDR2 SASEGT. CDR3 nucleotides: TGTGCCAGCAGTGATCCAGGCGAGCAGTACTTC. Translating it yields CASSDPGEQYF.

This chain connects TRBV9 to TRBJ2-3; D is perhaps TRBD2 (6 bases). CDR1 and CDR2 (germline): SGDLS, YYNGEE. V was pared by 0 bases and J by 0 bases, with 8 bases between. The CDR3 consists of 15 residues. The CDR3 region is CASSVDLASTDTQYF. CDR3 in DNA: TGTGCCAGCAGCGTAGATCTAGCGAGCACAGATACGCAGTATTTT. The full variable domain, rest sourced from reference TRBV9 and TRBJ2-3, is DSGVTQTPKHLITATGQRVTLRCSPRSGDLSVYWYQQSLDQGLQFLIQYYNGEERAKGNILERFSAQQFPDLHSELNLSSLELGDSALYFCASSVDLASTDTQYFGPGTRLTVL.

This chain uses TRBV19 with TRBJ1-6; the D gene is possibly TRBD1 (6 bases). Trimming shortened V by 0 bases and J by 8 bases, and 8 bases separated the two germline ends. This CDR3 is built from 14 residues. Per germline, CDR1 LNHDA and CDR2 SQIVND (reference sequence). CDR3 nucleotides: TGTGCCAGTAGTATAGATAGGACAGATTCACCCCTCCACTTT. It specifies CASSIDRTDSPLHF.

The chain joins TRBV7-2 to TRBJ2-5; 9 bases fit TRBD2. The germline V gene encodes CDR1 SGHTA and CDR2 FQGNSA. This CDR3 has 15 amino acids. After removal of 5 bases from V and 11 bases from J, the junction contained 15 bases not matched to a gene. The CDR3 sequence is CASSPPASGKYVQYF. CDR3 in DNA: TGTGCCAGCAGCCCACCGGCTAGCGGGAAATATGTGCAGTACTTC.

The sample holds a few counts of this clone. CDR3 in DNA: TGTGCCAGCAGTCGACTTAGAGGACAGGAGAATGAAAAACTGTTTTTT. Translated: CASSRLRGQENEKLFF. The chain uses TRBV27 and TRBJ1-4, with 7 bases aligning to TRBD1. V dropped 5 bases and J dropped 5; count of bases not matched to a gene: 11. This CDR3 comprises 16 residues. The germline CDR1 and CDR2 sequences are MNHEY and SMNVEV (reference sequence).

On this clone itself: Other DNA sequences in the same sample also yield this CDR3. V gene TRBV9 combines with J gene TRBJ2-2, with D possibly being TRBD2 (5 bases). This CDR3 comprises 13 residues. Germline V CDR1 and CDR2: SGDLS, YYNGEE. The ends were cut back, 0 bases at V and 6 bases at J, with 6 bases in the middle. CDR3 residues: CASSVGGSGELFF. In DNA, the CDR3 is TGTGCCAGCAGCGTAGGCGGGTCCGGGGAGCTGTTTTTT.

The V call is TRBV30, the J call TRBJ2-4; possibly TRBD2 for D (6 bases). V shed 3 bases and J shed 5 bases, with 23 bases lying between them. The CDR3 runs 17 residues. Germline values: CDR1 GTSNPN, CDR2 SVGIG (reference sequence). The CDR3 nucleotides read TGTGCCTGGAGGAAGGGAGGCCCTGGGACTTCTCAAAACATTCAGTACTTC. This gives the protein CAWRKGGPGTSQNIQYF.

The CDR3 here is CASSTRWGRGAEETQYF. As DNA, the CDR3 is TGTGCCAGCAGCACCAGGTGGGGGCGGGGGGCCGAAGAGACCCAGTACTTC. V gene TRBV11-2 combines with J gene TRBJ2-5, with 8 nucleotides matching TRBD2. CDR1 is SGHAT, CDR2 FQNNGV, per germline. This CDR3 spans 17 amino acids. The trim removed 5 bases at V and 3 bases at J, leaving 14 bases unmatched.

The chain has TRBV19 and TRBJ2-7; 7 positions match TRBD2. Looked up from germline, CDR1 is LNHDA and CDR2 is SQIVND (reference sequence). The ends lost 6 bases at V and 6 bases at J; junction bases unmatched: 11. The CDR3 is 14 amino acids. The CDR3 sequence is CASRPSGLDVEQYF. The CDR3 nucleotides are TGTGCCAGTAGGCCTAGCGGACTCGATGTCGAGCAGTACTTC. Supplemented by reference TRBV19 and TRBJ2-7, the full variable domain reads DGGITQSPKYLFRKEGQNVTLSCEQNLNHDAMYWYRQDPGQGLRLIYYSQIVNDFQKGDIAEGYSVSREKKESFPLTVTSAQKNPTAFYLCASRPSGLDVEQYFGPGTRLTVT.

About this clone: At one end, the junction sequence differs from germline, possibly due to a read error. This rearrangement joins TRBV7-9 to TRBJ2-7, with 11 bases matching TRBD2. Germline lookup yields CDR1 SEHNR and CDR2 FQNEAQ (reference sequence). The CDR3 runs 18 residues. CDR3 bases: TGTTCCAGCAGCTCTCCCGGTGGTGGTAGCGGGGGGGTATACGAGCAGTACTTC. As protein: CSSSSPGGGSGGVYEQYF.

V is TRBV2 and J is TRBJ1-5; 10 bases agree with TRBD1. Unmatched junction bases numbered 11, after V lost 5 bases and J lost 4 bases. In germline, CDR1 is SNHLY, CDR2 FYNNEI. The CDR3 covers 17 residues. The chain's CDR3 is CASSQIAGQGGNQPQHF. As DNA, the CDR3 is TGTGCCAGCAGTCAGATCGCTGGACAGGGGGGTAATCAGCCCCAGCATTTT.

The chain carries TRBV7-6 and TRBJ2-2; a possible D gene is TRBD1 (6 bases). Germline lookup yields CDR1 SGHVS and CDR2 FNYEAQ. This CDR3 has 14 residues. The ends were cut back, 7 bases at V and 6 bases at J, with 15 bases in the middle. The CDR3 DNA sequence: TGTGCCAGCACCAGGGGCGGCATTCCCGGGGAGCTGTTTTTT. Amino acids: CASTRGGIPGELFF.

The chain employs TRBV7-9 and TRBJ2-7; D is uncertain. CDR1 and CDR2 (germline): SEHNR, FQNEAQ (reference sequence). The CDR3 sequence is 12 residues long. V lost 5 bases, J lost 6 bases, and 11 bases lay in between. CDR3 in DNA: TGTGCCAGCAGCCGAGGAACCTGCGAGCAGTACTTC. It yields the protein CASSRGTCEQYF.